Here is one TCR beta chain with its context. What this receptor recognizes is not known. The sample holds no much larger clone one base away, and base qualities are not on file. TCRbeta CDR3 regions were amplified from genomic DNA using the immunoSEQ Assay, a bias-controlled multiplex PCR. In the paper's pipeline: Nucleated cell counts per sample were estimated from amplification of reference gene primers within the assay. To quantify the absolute abundance of each unique TCRbeta CDR3 rearrangement, sequence reads were collapsed and filtered. Productive Simpson clonality was computed per sample as the square root of Simpson's diversity index over productive rearrangements. TCRdb carries this immuneACCESS record with in-frame sequences only. Its versions omit some clonotypes, under half of them owing to an unresolved V gene in the studies checked, with the rest unexplained. From that table come the V and J calls and clone size; the DNA was used to work out D and trimming. This sample gives about 140,000 clones in total; over 75% of them show up just once. The ten biggest clones cover less than 4% of the sample.

These data are taken from a study of blood T cell repertoires in COVID-19 (TCRdb year 2020). With respect to the entire study: Collaborator samples came from the United States, Italy and Spain and covered acute and convalescent phases of COVID-19. The repertoires were released in a freely available public database intended as a resource for research on the immune response to SARS-CoV-2. The prospective study material was composed of cDNA or gDNA derived from T cells, B-cell-depleted T cells, or PBMCs. Sample metadata almost always included a de-identified subject ID, COVID-19 status, age in years and sex. Where HLA class I and class II types were available, the types were taken from metadata supplied by the sample provider, not from assay-based typing. The dataset comprised deeply sampled blood TCRbeta repertoires from subjects exposed to, actively infected with, or recovered from COVID-19. Samples came from the ongoing ImmuneRACE study (first 160 participants) plus 1,254 subjects from 6 global collaborators. Results the study describes overall, beyond this receptor: How much clinical and demographic metadata was included differed by source and by participant, and the metadata was provided uncurated.

The germline V gene yields MNHEY for CDR1 and SVGAGI for CDR2. The CDR3 sequence holds 16 residues, the cysteine and phenylalanine included. Only the CDR3 portion is preserved as DNA: 48 bases, with reading frame beginning at the first base. Between the V and J ends, shortened by 0 bases and 2 bases respectively, the junction contains 14 bases. Whole blood was collected in K2EDTA tubes by collaborating institutions according to the institutions' own protocols. Collaborator samples were shipped for TCRbeta analysis as frozen whole blood, isolated PBMCs, or DNA extracted from either sample type. Specimen: peripheral blood. This clonotype was obtained from a woman aged 55 to 70 with active COVID-19. The chain joins TRBV6-5 to TRBJ2-7; the D gene is perhaps TRBD2, from 5 matching bases. The DNA is as follows: TGTGCCAGCAGTTACTCAGGAGGTATACGGCCCTACGAGCAGTACTTC. This translates into CASSYSGGIRPYEQYF.